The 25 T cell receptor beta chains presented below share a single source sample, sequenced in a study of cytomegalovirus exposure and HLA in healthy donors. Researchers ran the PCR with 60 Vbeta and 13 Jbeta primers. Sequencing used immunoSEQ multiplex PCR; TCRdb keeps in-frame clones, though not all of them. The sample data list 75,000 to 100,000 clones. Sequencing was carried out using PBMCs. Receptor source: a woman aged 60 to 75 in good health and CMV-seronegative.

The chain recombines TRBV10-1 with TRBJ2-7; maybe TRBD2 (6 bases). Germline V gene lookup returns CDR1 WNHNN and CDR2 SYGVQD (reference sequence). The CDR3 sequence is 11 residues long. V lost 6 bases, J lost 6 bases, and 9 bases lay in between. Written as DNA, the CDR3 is TGCGCCAGCAGCCCCGGGAGCGAGCAGTACTTC. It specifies CASSPGSEQYF.

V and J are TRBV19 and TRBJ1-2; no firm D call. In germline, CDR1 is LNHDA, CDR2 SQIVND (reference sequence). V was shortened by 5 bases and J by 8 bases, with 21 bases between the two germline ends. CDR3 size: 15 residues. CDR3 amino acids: CASSSNSRGPEGYTF. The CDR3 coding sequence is TGTGCCAGTAGTTCCAACTCGCGGGGTCCGGAGGGCTACACCTTC.

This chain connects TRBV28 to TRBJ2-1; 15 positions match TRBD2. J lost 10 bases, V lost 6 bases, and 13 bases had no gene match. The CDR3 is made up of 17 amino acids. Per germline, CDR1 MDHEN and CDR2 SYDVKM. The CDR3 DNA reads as TGTGCCAGCAGCGTTGGGGAAGGACTAGCGGGAGGGCACGAGCAGTTCTTC. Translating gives CASSVGEGLAGGHEQFF. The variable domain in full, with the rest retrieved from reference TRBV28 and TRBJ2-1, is DVKVTQSSRYLVKRTGEKVFLECVQDMDHENMFWYRQDPGLGLRLIYFSYDVKMKEKGDIPEGYSVSREKKERFSLILESASTNQTSMYLCASSVGEGLAGGHEQFFGPGTRLTVL.

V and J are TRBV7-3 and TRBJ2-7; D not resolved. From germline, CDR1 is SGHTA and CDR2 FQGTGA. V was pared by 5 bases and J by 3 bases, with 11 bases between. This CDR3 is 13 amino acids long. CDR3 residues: CASSLSSSYEQYF. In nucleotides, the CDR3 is TGTGCCAGCAGCCTCTCGTCCAGCTACGAGCAGTACTTC.

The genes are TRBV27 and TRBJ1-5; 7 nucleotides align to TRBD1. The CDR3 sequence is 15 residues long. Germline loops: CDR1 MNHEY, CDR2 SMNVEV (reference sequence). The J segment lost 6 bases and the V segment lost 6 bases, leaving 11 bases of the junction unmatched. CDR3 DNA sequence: TGTGCCAGCAGCACCCTCGGGCAGGGGGTTCAGCCCCAGCATTTT. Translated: CASSTLGQGVQPQHF.

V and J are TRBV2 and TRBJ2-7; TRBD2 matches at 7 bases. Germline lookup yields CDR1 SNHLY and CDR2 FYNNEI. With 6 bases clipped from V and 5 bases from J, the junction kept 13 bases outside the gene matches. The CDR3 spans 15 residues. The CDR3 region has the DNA TGTGCCAGCAGACCGCCCAGGGAGGGCGCTGACGAGCAGTACTTC. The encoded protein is CASRPPREGADEQYF. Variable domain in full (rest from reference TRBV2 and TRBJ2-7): EPEVTQTPSHQVTQMGQEVILRCVPISNHLYFYWYRQILGQKVEFLVSFYNNEISEKSEIFDDQFSVERPDGSNFTLKIRSTKLEDSAMYFCASRPPREGADEQYFGPGTRLTVT.

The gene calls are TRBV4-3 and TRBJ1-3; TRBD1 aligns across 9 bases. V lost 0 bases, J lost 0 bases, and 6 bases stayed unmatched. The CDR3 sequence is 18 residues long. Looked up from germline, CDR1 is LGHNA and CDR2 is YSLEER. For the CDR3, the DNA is TGCGCCAGCAGCCAAGAAACGGGACAGGGAACCTCTGGAAACACCATATATTTT. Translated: CASSQETGQGTSGNTIYF.

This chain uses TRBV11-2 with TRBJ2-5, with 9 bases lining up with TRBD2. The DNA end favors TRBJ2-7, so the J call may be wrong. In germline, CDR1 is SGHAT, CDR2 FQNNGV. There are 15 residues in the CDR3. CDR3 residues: CASSAGLARGYEQYF. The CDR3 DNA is TGTGCCAGCAGCGCGGGACTAGCTAGGGGGTACGAGCAGTACTTC.

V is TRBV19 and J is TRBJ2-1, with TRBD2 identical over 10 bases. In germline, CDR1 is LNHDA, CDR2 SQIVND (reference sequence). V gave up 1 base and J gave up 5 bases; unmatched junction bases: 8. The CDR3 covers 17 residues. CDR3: CASSIGSSGRVHNEQFF. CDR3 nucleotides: TGTGCCAGTAGTATAGGGTCTAGCGGGAGAGTCCACAATGAGCAGTTCTTC.

CDR3 sequence reads: CASSLSGQGISGANVLTF. CDR3 bases: TGTGCCAGCAGTTTGTCGGGACAGGGCATCTCTGGGGCCAACGTCCTGACTTTC. The chain couples TRBV28 to TRBJ2-6; 9 positions match TRBD1. V shed 3 bases and J 0 bases; nucleotides not matched to a gene: 6. From germline, CDR1 is MDHEN and CDR2 SYDVKM. The CDR3 runs to 18 residues.

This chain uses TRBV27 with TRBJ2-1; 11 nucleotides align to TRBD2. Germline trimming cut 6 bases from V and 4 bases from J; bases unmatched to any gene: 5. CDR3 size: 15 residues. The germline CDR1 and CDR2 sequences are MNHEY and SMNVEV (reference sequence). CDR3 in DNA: TGTGCCAGCAGCCTCGGGACTAGCGGTTACAATGAGCAGTTCTTC. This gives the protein CASSLGTSGYNEQFF.

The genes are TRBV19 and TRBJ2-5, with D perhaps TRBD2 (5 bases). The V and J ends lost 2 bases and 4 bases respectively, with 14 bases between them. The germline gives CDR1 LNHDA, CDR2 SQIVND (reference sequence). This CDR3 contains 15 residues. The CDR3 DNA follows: TGTGCCAGTAGTATATCCGGGAACGAACCAGAGACCCAGTACTTC. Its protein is CASSISGNEPETQYF. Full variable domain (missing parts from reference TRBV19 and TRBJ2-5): DGGITQSPKYLFRKEGQNVTLSCEQNLNHDAMYWYRQDPGQGLRLIYYSQIVNDFQKGDIAEGYSVSREKKESFPLTVTSAQKNPTAFYLCASSISGNEPETQYFGPGTRLLVL.

CDR3 loop: CASSTPLAGTYNEQFF. The CDR3 coding sequence is TGTGCCAGTAGTACCCCACTAGCGGGAACCTACAATGAGCAGTTCTTC. This chain connects TRBV19 to TRBJ2-1, with 10 positions matching TRBD2. The length of the CDR3 is 16 residues. Looked up from germline, CDR1 is LNHDA and CDR2 is SQIVND (reference sequence). With 4 bases clipped from V and 2 bases from J, the junction kept 5 bases outside the gene matches. Variable domain in full (rest from reference TRBV19 and TRBJ2-1): DGGITQSPKYLFRKEGQNVTLSCEQNLNHDAMYWYRQDPGQGLRLIYYSQIVNDFQKGDIAEGYSVSREKKESFPLTVTSAQKNPTAFYLCASSTPLAGTYNEQFFGPGTRLTVL.

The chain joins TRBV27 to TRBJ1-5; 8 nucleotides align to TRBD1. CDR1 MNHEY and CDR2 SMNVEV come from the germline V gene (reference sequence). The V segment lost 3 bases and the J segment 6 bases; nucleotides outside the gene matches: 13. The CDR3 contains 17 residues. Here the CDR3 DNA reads TGTGCCAGCAGTTTTCCTGCCCCAGGGGGCCGCAGTCAGCCCCAGCATTTT. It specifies CASSFPAPGGRSQPQHF.

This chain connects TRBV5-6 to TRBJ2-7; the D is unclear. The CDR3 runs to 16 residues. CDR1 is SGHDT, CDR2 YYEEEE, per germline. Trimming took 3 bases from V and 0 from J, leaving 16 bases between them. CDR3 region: CASSSFPTFSSYEQYF. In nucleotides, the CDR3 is TGTGCCAGCAGCTCCTTTCCGACTTTTAGCTCCTACGAGCAGTACTTC. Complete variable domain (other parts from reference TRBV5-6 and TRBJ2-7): DAGVTQSPTHLIKTRGQQVTLRCSPKSGHDTVSWYQQALGQGPQFIFQYYEEEERQRGNFPDRFSGHQFPNYSSELNVNALLLGDSALYLCASSSFPTFSSYEQYFGPGTRLTVT.

The CDR3 region is CASSSGLASPSVWTQYF. In nucleotides, the CDR3 is TGTGCCAGCAGCTCGGGACTGGCGTCCCCCTCGGTTTGGACCCAGTACTTC. The gene calls are TRBV5-4 and TRBJ2-5, with D maybe TRBD2 (6 bases). Looked up from germline, CDR1 is SGHNT and CDR2 is YYREEE (reference sequence). CDR3 length: 17 residues. Trimming took off 3 bases at V and 7 bases at J, with 25 bases between the two ends.

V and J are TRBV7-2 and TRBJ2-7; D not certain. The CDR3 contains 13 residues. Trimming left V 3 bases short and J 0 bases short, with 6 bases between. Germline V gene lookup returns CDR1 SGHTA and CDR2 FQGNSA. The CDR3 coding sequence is TGTGCCAGCAGCTTCGTAGACTCCTACGAGCAGTACTTC. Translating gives CASSFVDSYEQYF.

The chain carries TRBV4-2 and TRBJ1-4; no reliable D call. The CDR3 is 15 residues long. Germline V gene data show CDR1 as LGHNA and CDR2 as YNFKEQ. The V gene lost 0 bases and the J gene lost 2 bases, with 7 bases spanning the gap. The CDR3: CASSQDRGTNEKLFF. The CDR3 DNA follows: TGTGCCAGCAGCCAAGATCGAGGTACTAATGAAAAACTGTTTTTT.

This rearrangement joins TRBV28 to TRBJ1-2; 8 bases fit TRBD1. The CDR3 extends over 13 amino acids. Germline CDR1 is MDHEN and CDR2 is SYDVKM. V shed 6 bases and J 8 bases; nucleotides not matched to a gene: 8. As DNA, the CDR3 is TGTGCCAGCAGCCTGGACAGGGTGGGGGGCTACACCTTC. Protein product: CASSLDRVGGYTF.

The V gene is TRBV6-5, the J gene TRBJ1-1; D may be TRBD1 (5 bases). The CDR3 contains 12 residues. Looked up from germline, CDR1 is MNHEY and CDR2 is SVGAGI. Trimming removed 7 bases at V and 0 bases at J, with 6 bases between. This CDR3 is CASKGLNTEAFF. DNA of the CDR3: TGTGCCAGCAAGGGGTTGAACACTGAAGCTTTCTTT.

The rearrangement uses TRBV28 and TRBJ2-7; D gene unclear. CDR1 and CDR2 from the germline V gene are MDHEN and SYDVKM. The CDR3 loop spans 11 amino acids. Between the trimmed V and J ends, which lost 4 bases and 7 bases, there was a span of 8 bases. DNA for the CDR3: TGTGCCAGCAGTTCGAGTCGGGAGCAGTACTTC. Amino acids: CASSSSREQYF.

The CDR3, as DNA: TGTGCCAGCAGGACAGGGGGGATCGGGGAGCTGTTTTTT. Translating gives CASRTGGIGELFF. This chain uses TRBV7-9 with TRBJ2-2; 9 bases fit TRBD1. CDR1 is SEHNR and CDR2 is FQNEAQ in the germline V gene (reference sequence). V was pared by 6 bases and J by 7 bases, with 3 bases of the junction left unmatched. CDR3 length: 13 residues.

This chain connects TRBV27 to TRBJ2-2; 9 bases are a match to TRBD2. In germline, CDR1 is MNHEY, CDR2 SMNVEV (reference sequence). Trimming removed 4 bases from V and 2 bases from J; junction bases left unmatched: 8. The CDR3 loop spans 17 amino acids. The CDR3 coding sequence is TGTGCCAGCAGTTCCAGGGTAGCGGGAGTTAACACCGGGGAGCTGTTTTTT. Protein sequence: CASSSRVAGVNTGELFF.

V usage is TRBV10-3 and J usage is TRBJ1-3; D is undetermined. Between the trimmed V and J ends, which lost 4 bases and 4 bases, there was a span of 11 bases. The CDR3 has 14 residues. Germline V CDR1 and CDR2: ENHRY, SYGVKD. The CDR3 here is CAISVAGPGNTIYF. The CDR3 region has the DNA TGTGCCATCAGTGTAGCGGGTCCGGGAAACACCATATATTTT.

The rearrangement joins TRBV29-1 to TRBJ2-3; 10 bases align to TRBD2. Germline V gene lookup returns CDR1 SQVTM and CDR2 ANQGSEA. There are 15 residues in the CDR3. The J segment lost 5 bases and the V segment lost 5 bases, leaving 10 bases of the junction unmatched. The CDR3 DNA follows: TGCAGCGTTTGGGGGCTAGCGGGAGCTGGAGATACGCAGTATTTT. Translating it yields CSVWGLAGAGDTQYF.